Following are 30 T cell receptor beta chains from one sample sequenced in a study of blood T cell repertoires in COVID-19 (TCRdb year 2020). To prepare the library, the immunoSEQ multiplex PCR assay was applied. TCRdb re-hosts the immuneACCESS table, in-frame sequences only. Its copies lack some clones; in the studies checked, an unresolved V gene accounts for under half of them, and the cause for the rest is not known. The sample yields roughly 250,000 clones; about 87% were counted once. The top ten clones comprise approximately 1.7% of the sample. Source material: PBMCs or T cells enriched from blood (not recorded which). All receptors derive from a woman aged 45 to 65 who had recovered from COVID-19.

The V and J genes are TRBV28 and TRBJ2-5, with TRBD2 as a possible D gene (5 bases). The CDR3 has 13 amino acids. Germline CDR1 and CDR2: MDHEN and SYDVKM. V lost 3 bases and J lost 4, with 9 bases in between. Written as DNA, the CDR3 is TGTGCCAGCAGTTTTGAGGGTCGAGAGACCCAGTACTTC. Translation: CASSFEGRETQYF.

The genes are TRBV5-1 and TRBJ1-6; 10 bases fit TRBD1. Trimming at V came to 4 bases and at J to 4 bases, leaving 2 bases not matched to a gene. The germline CDR1 and CDR2 sequences are SGHRS and YFSETQ. The CDR3 sequence is 15 residues long. The CDR3 loop reads CASSPDRGYNSPLHF. Written as DNA, the CDR3 is TGCGCCAGCAGCCCGGACAGGGGGTATAATTCACCCCTCCACTTT.

The chain employs TRBV5-1 and TRBJ2-5; TRBD2 matches at 11 bases. The CDR3 runs 21 residues. The germline V gene encodes CDR1 SGHRS and CDR2 YFSETQ. Trimming took 1 base from V and 2 from J; bases not matched to a gene: 19. CDR3 nucleotides: TGCGCCAGCAGCTTGTTCCCCAATTTGGGGACTAGCGGACCCCTACAAGAGACCCAGTACTTC. It yields the protein CASSLFPNLGTSGPLQETQYF. Complete variable domain (other parts from reference TRBV5-1 and TRBJ2-5): KAGVTQTPRYLIKTRGQQVTLSCSPISGHRSVSWYQQTPGQGLQFLFEYFSETQRNKGNFPGRFSGRQFSNSRSEMNVSTLELGDSALYLCASSLFPNLGTSGPLQETQYFGPGTRLLVL.

The V call is TRBV7-9, the J call TRBJ2-7; 9 nucleotides match TRBD1. V shed 5 bases and J 3 bases; nucleotides not matched to a gene: 5. Germline V gene sequence: CDR1 SEHNR, CDR2 FQNEAQ (reference sequence). The CDR3 length is 14 residues. CDR3 sequence (DNA): TGTGCCAGCAGCGATATGGGACAGGGCTACGAGCAGTACTTC. Protein: CASSDMGQGYEQYF.

The chain employs TRBV13 and TRBJ2-3; TRBD1 might be the D (7 bases). V was trimmed by 2 bases and J by 2 bases, leaving 11 bases between them. This CDR3 region has 15 residues. CDR1 is PRHDT, CDR2 FYEKMQ, per germline (reference sequence). CDR3 in DNA: TGTGCCAGCAGCTTACAGGGGGAGGACACAGATACGCAGTATTTT. Encoded protein: CASSLQGEDTDTQYF. Filled out from reference TRBV13 and TRBJ2-3, the complete variable domain reads AAGVIQSPRHLIKEKRETATLKCYPIPRHDTVYWYQQGPGQDPQFLISFYEKMQSDKGSIPDRFSAQQFSDYHSELNMSSLELGDSALYFCASSLQGEDTDTQYFGPGTRLTVL.

J is TRBJ1-2 and V is TRBV7-2, with no clear D. The V gene's germline CDR1 is SGHTA and CDR2 FQGNSA. This CDR3 comprises 14 residues. V was clipped by 7 bases and J by 2 bases, with 14 bases between them. The CDR3 region has the DNA TGTGCCAGCAAGCGCGGGGTAGGCAACTATGGCTACACCTTC. The encoded protein is CASKRGVGNYGYTF.

The gene calls are TRBV4-2 and TRBJ2-1; TRBD2 matches at 12 bases. CDR1 LGHNA and CDR2 YNFKEQ come from the germline V gene. After removal of 0 bases from V and 2 bases from J, the junction contained 8 bases not matched to a gene. This CDR3 has 19 residues. The CDR3: CASSQDLSTSGRTYNEQFF. CDR3 in DNA: TGTGCCAGCAGCCAAGATCTTAGTACTAGCGGGAGGACCTACAATGAGCAGTTCTTC.

The chain links TRBV7-2 to TRBJ1-1; possible D gene TRBD1, 6 bases. The CDR3 extends over 14 amino acids. Deletions cut 1 base from V and 5 bases from J, with 11 bases between. Germline CDR1 SGHTA, CDR2 FQGNSA. CDR3 protein: CASSLEGQGTEAFF. DNA of the CDR3: TGTGCCAGCAGCTTAGAGGGGCAGGGGACTGAAGCTTTCTTT.

V is TRBV5-8 and J is TRBJ1-3, with TRBD1 matching 8 bases. Germline assignment: CDR1 SGHTS and CDR2 YDEGEE. V was pared by 4 bases and J by 4 bases, with 10 bases of the junction left unmatched. This CDR3 is 16 amino acids long. The CDR3, as DNA: TGTGCCAGCAGCGCTTACAGGGGGTCCGAGGGAAACACCATATATTTT. Amino acid sequence: CASSAYRGSEGNTIYF.

The chain couples TRBV11-2 to TRBJ1-5, with 8 bases aligning to TRBD1. V dropped 11 bases and J dropped 5; count of bases not matched to a gene: 8. CDR3 length: 13 residues. From germline, CDR1 is SGHAT and CDR2 FQNNGV. The CDR3 here is CAGWTGFHQPQHF. The CDR3 DNA reads TGTGCCGGATGGACAGGGTTTCATCAGCCCCAGCATTTT.

The chain carries TRBV5-1 and TRBJ1-6; D unclear. This CDR3 comprises 14 residues. Per the germline V gene, CDR1 is SGHRS and CDR2 is YFSETQ. V shed 2 bases and J shed 4 bases, with 7 bases lying between them. The CDR3 bases are TGCGCCAGCAGCTTAGAGAAATATAATTCACCCCTCCACTTT. It is translated as CASSLEKYNSPLHF.

This clone was seen just once. This chain uses TRBV5-4 with TRBJ2-1; 7 positions agree with TRBD1. The junction had 6 bases not matched to a gene; V was cut back by 3 bases and J by 0 bases. The CDR3 has 16 residues. The germline CDR1 and CDR2 sequences are SGHNT and YYREEE (reference sequence). The CDR3 DNA reads TGTGCCAGCAGCTCCTTGACAGGGATCTCCTACAATGAGCAGTTCTTC. Translating gives CASSSLTGISYNEQFF.

The gene calls are TRBV15 and TRBJ2-7; 15 bases align to TRBD2. The junction had 10 bases not matched to a gene; V was cut back by 0 bases and J by 4 bases. CDR3 length: 19 residues. Germline values: CDR1 LNHNV, CDR2 YYDKDF (reference sequence). The CDR3, as DNA: TGTGCCACCAGCAGAGAGTTCAGGGGGACTAGCGGGAGGCCATACGAGCAGTACTTC. Amino acids: CATSREFRGTSGRPYEQYF.

The gene calls are TRBV7-8 and TRBJ2-1; 10 bases are a match to TRBD2. CDR1 and CDR2 (germline): SGHVS, FQNEAQ. There are 15 residues in the CDR3. The trim removed 8 bases at V and 1 base at J, leaving 5 bases unmatched. CDR3 loop: CASGPSGSSYNEQFF. CDR3 nucleotides: TGTGCCAGCGGCCCTAGCGGGAGTTCCTACAATGAGCAGTTCTTC.

This clone came up once. CDR3 bases: TGTGCCAGCAGCCAAGGCCTAGCGGTCTACAATGAGCAGTTCTTC. It is translated as CASSQGLAVYNEQFF. The chain joins TRBV14 to TRBJ2-1, with 7 bases lining up with TRBD2. The germline V gene encodes CDR1 SGHDN and CDR2 FVKESK. The CDR3 runs to 15 residues. V gave up 1 base and J gave up 3 bases; unmatched junction bases: 3.

This chain connects TRBV30 to TRBJ2-1, with 8 nucleotides matching TRBD2. The V segment lost 4 bases and the J segment 10 bases; nucleotides outside the gene matches: 9. There are 13 residues in the CDR3. The germline V gene has CDR1 GTSNPN and CDR2 SVGIG (reference sequence). The CDR3 loop is CAWTRLLAGEQFF. The CDR3 bases are TGTGCCTGGACCCGCCTCCTAGCGGGCGAGCAGTTCTTC.

The V call is TRBV11-2, the J call TRBJ2-1, with 8 positions matching TRBD2. Trimming took 1 base from V and 5 from J; bases not matched to a gene: 7. The CDR3 has 16 residues. Per germline, CDR1 SGHAT and CDR2 FQNNGV. The CDR3 loop reads CASSLVSSGMDNEQFF. The CDR3 DNA reads as TGTGCCAGCAGCTTAGTTAGTAGCGGGATGGACAATGAGCAGTTCTTC.

This chain uses TRBV29-1 with TRBJ2-3; D is possibly TRBD2 (6 bases). The CDR3 sequence is 14 residues long. CDR1 and CDR2 from the germline V gene are SQVTM and ANQGSEA. Trimming removed 4 bases from V and 2 bases from J, with 13 bases in between. CDR3: CSVAGPGATDTQYF. The CDR3, as DNA: TGCAGCGTTGCTGGTCCGGGAGCCACAGATACGCAGTATTTT.

This clone occurred once. This chain connects TRBV2 to TRBJ1-6; 8 positions match TRBD1. Germline V gene lookup returns CDR1 SNHLY and CDR2 FYNNEI. The V and J ends lost 10 bases and 6 bases, in that order; junction bases with no gene match: 5. CDR3 size: 13 residues. The CDR3 sequence: CATHRGFNSPLHF. The CDR3 nucleotides read TGTGCCACACACAGGGGGTTTAATTCACCCCTCCACTTT.

This clone has only one observation. The chain uses TRBV28 and TRBJ1-3, with D uncertain. The CDR3 length is 18 residues. Trimming took off 4 bases at V and 4 bases at J, with 23 bases between the two ends. CDR1 MDHEN and CDR2 SYDVKM come from the germline V gene. The CDR3 protein is CASSSLFILGREGNTIYF. DNA of the CDR3: TGTGCCAGCAGTTCGCTGTTTATTTTGGGCAGAGAAGGAAACACCATATATTTT.

CDR3 nucleotides: TGTGCCAGCTCGCCGCTTCGGAGCACAGATACGCAGTATTTT. It codes for CASSPLRSTDTQYF. This chain uses TRBV18 with TRBJ2-3; D is ambiguous. The germline CDR1 and CDR2 sequences are KGHSH and LQKENI. This CDR3 has 14 amino acids. V gave up 6 bases and J gave up 0 bases, with 10 bases separating them.

Here the CDR3 reads CASSQEGGPAVKLFF. Written as DNA, the CDR3 is TGTGCCAGCAGCCAGGAGGGCGGGCCCGCTGTAAAACTGTTTTTT. The J gene is TRBJ1-4, the V gene TRBV4-2; D gene unclear. The CDR3 has 15 residues. The V and J ends lost 3 bases and 10 bases respectively, with 18 bases between them. CDR1 is LGHNA and CDR2 is YNFKEQ in the germline V gene.

The rearrangement joins TRBV27 to TRBJ2-6; 7 nucleotides agree with TRBD1. The V gene end was trimmed by 8 bases and the J gene end by 1 base; junction bases not matched to a gene: 8. The CDR3 has 16 amino acids. Germline values: CDR1 MNHEY, CDR2 SMNVEV (reference sequence). The CDR3 loop reads CASQGHRGSGANVLTF. CDR3 sequence (DNA): TGTGCCAGCCAAGGGCACAGGGGTTCTGGGGCCAACGTCCTGACTTTC.

V is TRBV7-2 and J is TRBJ1-1; weak D call: TRBD1 (6 bases). Between the trimmed V and J ends, which lost 5 bases and 1 base, there was a span of 8 bases. Germline V CDR1 and CDR2: SGHTA, FQGNSA. The CDR3 runs to 13 residues. The DNA for the CDR3 is TGTGCCAGCAGCAAACAGGGGAACACTGAAGCTTTCTTT. Amino acid sequence: CASSKQGNTEAFF.

The J gene is TRBJ1-6, the V gene TRBV4-1, with 9 bases identical to TRBD1. CDR3 length equals 18 residues. Per germline, CDR1 MGHRA and CDR2 YSYEKL. V gave up 1 base and J gave up 6 bases; unmatched junction bases: 10. CDR3 DNA: TGCGCCAGCAGCCAAGTACCACAGGGGGCATCAGTTAATTCACCCCTCCACTTT. It is translated as CASSQVPQGASVNSPLHF.

V gene TRBV15 combines with J gene TRBJ2-7, with D perhaps matching TRBD1 (6 bases). Trimming shortened V by 0 bases and J by 6 bases, and 12 bases separated the two germline ends. The CDR3 runs to 14 residues. Germline CDR1 and CDR2: LNHNV and YYDKDF (reference sequence). CDR3 sequence (DNA): TGTGCCACCAGCAGAGAAATGACAGGATCCGAGCAGTACTTC. Its translation: CATSREMTGSEQYF.

About this clone itself: The junction departs from the called germline gene at one end, perhaps through a read error. This chain uses TRBV2 with TRBJ2-7; 8 nucleotides line up with TRBD1. CDR3 length: 19 residues. Germline lookup yields CDR1 SNHLY and CDR2 FYNNEI. In DNA, the CDR3 is TGTGCCACCAGTCGTGATAGAGACAGGGGCCTAGCCCCAAACTACGAGCAGTACTTC. This sequence encodes CATSRDRDRGLAPNYEQYF.

The chain joins TRBV14 to TRBJ2-5; D may be TRBD2 (5 bases). The V end lost 0 bases, the J end lost 4 bases, and 12 bases lay between the germline ends. This CDR3 is 15 amino acids long. Germline V gene lookup returns CDR1 SGHDN and CDR2 FVKESK. The CDR3 loop is CASSQEFQEGETQYF. The CDR3 DNA reads as TGTGCCAGCAGCCAAGAATTCCAAGAGGGAGAGACCCAGTACTTC.

This chain joins TRBV14 and TRBJ2-2; D is perhaps TRBD2 (6 bases). With 2 bases removed from V and 2 bases from J, the gap between germline ends came to 12 bases. CDR1 and CDR2 from the germline V gene are SGHDN and FVKESK. The CDR3 contains 16 residues. The CDR3 DNA follows: TGTGCCAGCAGCCAACCCACTAGCAGAAACACCGGGGAGCTGTTTTTT. It specifies CASSQPTSRNTGELFF.

The chain couples TRBV20-1 to TRBJ2-3; D possibly corresponds to TRBD2 (6 bases). The CDR3 totals 15 residues. V lost 5 bases and J 1 base, leaving 16 bases between the germline ends. Germline CDR1 and CDR2: DFQATT and SNEGSKA (reference sequence). This CDR3 reads CSAGGRGIGTDTQYF. As DNA, the CDR3 is TGCAGTGCTGGTGGGCGGGGCATTGGCACAGATACGCAGTATTTT.